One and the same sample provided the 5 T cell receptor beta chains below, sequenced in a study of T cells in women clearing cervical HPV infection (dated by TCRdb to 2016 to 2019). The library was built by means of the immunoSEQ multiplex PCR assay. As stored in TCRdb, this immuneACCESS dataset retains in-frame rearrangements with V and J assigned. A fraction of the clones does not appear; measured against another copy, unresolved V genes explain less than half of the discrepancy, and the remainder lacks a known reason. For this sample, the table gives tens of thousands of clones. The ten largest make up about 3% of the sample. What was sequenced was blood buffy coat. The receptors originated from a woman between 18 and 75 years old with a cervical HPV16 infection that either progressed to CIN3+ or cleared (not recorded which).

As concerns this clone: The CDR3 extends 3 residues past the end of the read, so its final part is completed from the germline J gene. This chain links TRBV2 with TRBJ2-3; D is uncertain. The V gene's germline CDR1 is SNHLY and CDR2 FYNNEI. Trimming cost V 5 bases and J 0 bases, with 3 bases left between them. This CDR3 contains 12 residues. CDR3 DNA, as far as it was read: TGTGCCAGCAGTCTCAGCACAGATACG. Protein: CASSLSTDT. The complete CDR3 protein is CASSLSTDTQYF.

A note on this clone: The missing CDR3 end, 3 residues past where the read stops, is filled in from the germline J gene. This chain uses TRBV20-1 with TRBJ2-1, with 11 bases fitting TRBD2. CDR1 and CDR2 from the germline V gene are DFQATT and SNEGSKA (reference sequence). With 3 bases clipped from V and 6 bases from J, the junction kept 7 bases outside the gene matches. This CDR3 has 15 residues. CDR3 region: CSARGGTSGGNEQFF. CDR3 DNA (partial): TGCAGTGCTAGGGGAGGAACTAGCGGGGGCAATGAG.

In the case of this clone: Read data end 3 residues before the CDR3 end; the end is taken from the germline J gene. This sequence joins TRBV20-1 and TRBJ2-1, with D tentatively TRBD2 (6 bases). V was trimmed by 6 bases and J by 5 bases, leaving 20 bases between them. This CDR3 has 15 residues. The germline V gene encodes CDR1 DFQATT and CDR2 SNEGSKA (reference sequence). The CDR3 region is CSALLAVDTNNEQFF. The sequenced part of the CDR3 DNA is TGCAGTGCATTACTAGCCGTCGATACCAACAATGAG.

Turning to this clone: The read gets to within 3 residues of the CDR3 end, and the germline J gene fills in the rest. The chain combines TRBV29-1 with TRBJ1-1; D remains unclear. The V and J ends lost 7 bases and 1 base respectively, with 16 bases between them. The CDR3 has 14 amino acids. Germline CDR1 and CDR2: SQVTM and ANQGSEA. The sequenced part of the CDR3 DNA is TGCAGCGCAATAGTTAGCAGAAAGAACACTGAA. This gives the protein CSAIVSRKNTE. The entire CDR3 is CSAIVSRKNTEAFF. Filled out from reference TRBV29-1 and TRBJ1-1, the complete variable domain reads SAVISQKPSRDICQRGTSLTIQCQVDSQVTMMFWYRQQPGQSLTLIATANQGSEATYESGFVIDKFPISRPNLTFSTLTVSNMSPEDSSIYLCSAIVSRKNTEAFFGQGTRLTVV.

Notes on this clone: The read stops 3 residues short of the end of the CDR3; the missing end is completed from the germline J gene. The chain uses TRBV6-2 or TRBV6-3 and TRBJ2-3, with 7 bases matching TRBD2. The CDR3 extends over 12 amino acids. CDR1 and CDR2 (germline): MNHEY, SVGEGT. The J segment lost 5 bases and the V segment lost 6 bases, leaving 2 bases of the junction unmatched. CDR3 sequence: CASRLAGDTQYF. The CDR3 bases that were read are TGTGCCAGCAGATTAGCGGGAGATACG.